The source of this T cell receptor (beta chain) is a study of T cell responses to AZD1222 COVID-19 vaccine. Whole-study results and caveats: Clonal diversity may have been underestimated in mostly white British donors. CD4 TCRs linked to vaccination spanned spike, dominating at 160-218 and 743-854. An increase in Spike-specific TCR breadth and depth was observed after two AZD1222 doses. Baseline serostatus was positive in only a handful of AZD1222 recipients.

This table comes from immunoSEQ multiplex PCR, and its TCRdb copy is limited to in-frame clones, with some not included. Found here are approximately 130,000 clones, 80% to 95% of them singletons; the top ten hold under 3.5%. As to this clone: Its antigen is not known.

This CDR3 spans 17 amino acids. V dropped 6 bases and J dropped 2 bases, with 20 bases sitting between them. Germline CDR1 and CDR2: KGHSH and LQKENI. This chain links TRBV18 with TRBJ1-5, with a weak D call TRBD1 (6 bases). Specimen: peripheral blood, collected on day 0 of AZD1222 vaccination. The sequence derives from an adult in good health. CDR3 nucleotide sequence: TGTGCCAGCTCCCTAAACTTAGGGGGGGAAGGCAATCAGCCCCAGCATTTT. As protein: CASSLNLGGEGNQPQHF.